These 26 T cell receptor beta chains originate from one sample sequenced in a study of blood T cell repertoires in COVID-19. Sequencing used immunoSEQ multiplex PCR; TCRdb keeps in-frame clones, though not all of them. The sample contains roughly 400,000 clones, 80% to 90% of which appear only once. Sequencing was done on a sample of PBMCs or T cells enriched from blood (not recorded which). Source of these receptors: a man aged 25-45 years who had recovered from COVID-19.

CDR3 DNA: TGTGCCAGCAGTTTGCGTTCCGGTGAAGCTTTCTTT. Protein product: CASSLRSGEAFF. This sequence joins TRBV28 and TRBJ1-1; D remains ambiguous. This CDR3 has 12 residues. Germline CDR1 and CDR2: MDHEN and SYDVKM. The V gene lost 3 bases and the J gene lost 7 bases, with 9 bases spanning the gap.

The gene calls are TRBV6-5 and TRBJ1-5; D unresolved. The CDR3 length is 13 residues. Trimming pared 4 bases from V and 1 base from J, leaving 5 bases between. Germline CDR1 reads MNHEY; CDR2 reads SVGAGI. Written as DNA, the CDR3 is TGTGCCAGCAGTTGGCAAAGCAATCAGCCCCAGCATTTT. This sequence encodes CASSWQSNQPQHF.

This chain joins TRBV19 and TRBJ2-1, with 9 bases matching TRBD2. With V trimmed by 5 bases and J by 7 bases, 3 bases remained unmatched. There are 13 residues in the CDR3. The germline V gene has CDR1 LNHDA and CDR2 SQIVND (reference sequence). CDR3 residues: CASSGTSKNEQFF. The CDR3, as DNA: TGTGCCAGTAGTGGGACTAGCAAGAATGAGCAGTTCTTC.

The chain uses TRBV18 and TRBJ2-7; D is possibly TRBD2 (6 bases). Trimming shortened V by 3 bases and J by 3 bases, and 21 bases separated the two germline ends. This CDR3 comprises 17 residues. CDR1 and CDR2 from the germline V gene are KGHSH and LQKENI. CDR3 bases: TGTGCCAGCTCACCCGACTTGGGGGGACCTAAGTACTACGAGCAGTACTTC. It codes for CASSPDLGGPKYYEQYF.

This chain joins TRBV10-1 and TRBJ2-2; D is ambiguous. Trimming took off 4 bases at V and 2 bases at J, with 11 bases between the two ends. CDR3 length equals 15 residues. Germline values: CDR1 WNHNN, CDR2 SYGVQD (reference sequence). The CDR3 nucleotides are TGCGCCAGCAGTGCCGGTACCGAAAACACCGGGGAGCTGTTTTTT. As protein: CASSAGTENTGELFF.

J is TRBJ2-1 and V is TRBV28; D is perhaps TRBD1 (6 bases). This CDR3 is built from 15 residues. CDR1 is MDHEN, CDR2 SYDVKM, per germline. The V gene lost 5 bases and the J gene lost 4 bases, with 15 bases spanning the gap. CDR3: CASSPFHRDYNEQFF. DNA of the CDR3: TGTGCCAGCAGTCCCTTCCACAGGGATTACAATGAGCAGTTCTTC.

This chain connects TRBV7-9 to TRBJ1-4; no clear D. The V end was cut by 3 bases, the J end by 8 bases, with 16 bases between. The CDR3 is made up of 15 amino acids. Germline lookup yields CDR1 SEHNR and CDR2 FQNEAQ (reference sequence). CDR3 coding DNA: TGTGCCAGCAGCTTCGGACTCCTAATGGACGAAAAACTGTTTTTT. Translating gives CASSFGLLMDEKLFF. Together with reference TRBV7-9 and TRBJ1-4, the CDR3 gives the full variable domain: DTGVSQNPRHKITKRGQNVTFRCDPISEHNRLYWYRQTLGQGPEFLTYFQNEAQLEKSRLLSDRFSAERPKGSFSTLEIQRTEQGDSAMYLCASSFGLLMDEKLFFGSGTQLSVL.

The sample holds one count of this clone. The CDR3 DNA reads as TGTGCCAGCAGCCCCTGGGGACAGAGCACAGATACGCAGTATTTT. This encodes CASSPWGQSTDTQYF. The chain joins TRBV28 to TRBJ2-3; 7 bases map to TRBD1. V lost 6 bases and J lost 0; bases outside the gene matches: 6. Germline loops: CDR1 MDHEN, CDR2 SYDVKM. This CDR3 is built from 15 residues. Together with reference TRBV28 and TRBJ2-3, the CDR3 gives the full variable domain: DVKVTQSSRYLVKRTGEKVFLECVQDMDHENMFWYRQDPGLGLRLIYFSYDVKMKEKGDIPEGYSVSREKKERFSLILESASTNQTSMYLCASSPWGQSTDTQYFGPGTRLTVL.

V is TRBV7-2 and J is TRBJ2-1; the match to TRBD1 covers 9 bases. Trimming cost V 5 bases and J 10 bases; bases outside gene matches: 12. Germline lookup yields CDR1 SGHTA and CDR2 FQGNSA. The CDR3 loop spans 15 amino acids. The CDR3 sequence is CASSPTGGVMREQFF. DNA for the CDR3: TGTGCCAGCAGCCCCACAGGGGGCGTTATGAGGGAGCAGTTCTTC.

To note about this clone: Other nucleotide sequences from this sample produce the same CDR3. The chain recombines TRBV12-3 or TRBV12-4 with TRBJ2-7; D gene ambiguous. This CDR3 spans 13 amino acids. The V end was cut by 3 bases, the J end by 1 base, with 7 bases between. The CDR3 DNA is TGTGCCAGCAGTTTTTCCCATTCCTACGAGCAGTACTTC. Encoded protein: CASSFSHSYEQYF.

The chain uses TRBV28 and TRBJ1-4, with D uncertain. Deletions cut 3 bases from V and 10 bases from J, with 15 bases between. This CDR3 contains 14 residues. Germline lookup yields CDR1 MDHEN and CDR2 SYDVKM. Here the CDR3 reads CASSLPQEVLKLFF. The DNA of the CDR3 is TGTGCCAGCAGTTTGCCCCAGGAGGTCCTAAAACTGTTTTTT.

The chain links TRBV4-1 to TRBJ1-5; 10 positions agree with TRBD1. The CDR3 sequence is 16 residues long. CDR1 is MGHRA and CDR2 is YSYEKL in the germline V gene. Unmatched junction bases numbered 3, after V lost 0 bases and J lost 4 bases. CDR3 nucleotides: TGCGCCAGCAGCCAAGAGACAGGGGGCAGGAATCAGCCCCAGCATTTT. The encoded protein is CASSQETGGRNQPQHF.

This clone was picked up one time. The CDR3 loop is CASSLYAEFSYEQYF. DNA for the CDR3: TGTGCCAGCAGTTTATACGCGGAGTTCTCCTACGAGCAGTACTTC. The chain links TRBV28 to TRBJ2-7; D not resolved. Trimming stripped 1 base from V and 0 bases from J, with 10 bases between. The CDR3 loop spans 15 amino acids. Germline V gene lookup returns CDR1 MDHEN and CDR2 SYDVKM.

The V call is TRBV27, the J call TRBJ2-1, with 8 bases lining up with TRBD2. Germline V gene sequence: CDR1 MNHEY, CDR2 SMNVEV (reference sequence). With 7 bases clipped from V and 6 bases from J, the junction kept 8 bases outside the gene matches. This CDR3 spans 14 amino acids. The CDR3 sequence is CASNIATSGNEQFF. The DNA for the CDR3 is TGTGCCAGCAACATCGCTACTAGCGGCAATGAGCAGTTCTTC.

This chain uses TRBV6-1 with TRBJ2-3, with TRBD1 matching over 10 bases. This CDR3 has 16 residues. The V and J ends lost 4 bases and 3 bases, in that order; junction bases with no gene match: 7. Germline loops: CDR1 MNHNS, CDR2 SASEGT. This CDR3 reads CASSAMVGQGTDTQYF. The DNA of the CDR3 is TGTGCCAGCAGTGCAATGGTGGGACAGGGGACAGATACGCAGTATTTT.

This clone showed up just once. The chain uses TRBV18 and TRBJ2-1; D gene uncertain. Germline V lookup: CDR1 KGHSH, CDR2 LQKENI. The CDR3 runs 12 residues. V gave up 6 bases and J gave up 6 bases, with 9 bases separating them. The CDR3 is CASSPEANEQFF. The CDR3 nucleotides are TGTGCCAGCTCCCCCGAAGCCAATGAGCAGTTCTTC.

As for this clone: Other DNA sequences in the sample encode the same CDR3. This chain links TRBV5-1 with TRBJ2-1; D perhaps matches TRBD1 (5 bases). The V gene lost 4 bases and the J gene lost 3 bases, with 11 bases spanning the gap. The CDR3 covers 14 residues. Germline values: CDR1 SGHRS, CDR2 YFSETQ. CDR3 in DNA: TGCGCCAGCAGCACAGGACAAGGCTACAATGAGCAGTTCTTC. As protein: CASSTGQGYNEQFF.

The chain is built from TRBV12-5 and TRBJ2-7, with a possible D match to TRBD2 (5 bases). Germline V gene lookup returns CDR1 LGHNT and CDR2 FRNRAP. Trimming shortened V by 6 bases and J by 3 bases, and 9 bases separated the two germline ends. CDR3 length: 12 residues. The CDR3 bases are TGTGCTAGTGGACAAGGACTCTACGAGCAGTACTTC. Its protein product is CASGQGLYEQYF.

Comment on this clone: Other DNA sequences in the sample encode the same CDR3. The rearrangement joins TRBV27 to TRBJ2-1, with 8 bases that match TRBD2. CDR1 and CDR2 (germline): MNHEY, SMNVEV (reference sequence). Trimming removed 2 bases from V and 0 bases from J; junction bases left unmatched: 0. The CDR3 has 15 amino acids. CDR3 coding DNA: TGTGCCAGCAGTTTAAGCGGGAGCTCCTACAATGAGCAGTTCTTC. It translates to CASSLSGSSYNEQFF.

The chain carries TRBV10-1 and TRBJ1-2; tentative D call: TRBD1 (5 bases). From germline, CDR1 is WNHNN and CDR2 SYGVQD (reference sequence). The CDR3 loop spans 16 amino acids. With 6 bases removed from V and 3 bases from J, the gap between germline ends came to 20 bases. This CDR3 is CASRGVRLGEYYGYTF. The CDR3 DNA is TGCGCCAGCAGAGGGGTTCGCTTAGGGGAATACTATGGCTACACCTTC.

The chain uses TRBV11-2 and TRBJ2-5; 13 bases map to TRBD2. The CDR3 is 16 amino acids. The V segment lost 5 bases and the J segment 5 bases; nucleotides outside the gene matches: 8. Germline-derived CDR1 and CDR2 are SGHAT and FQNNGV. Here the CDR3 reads CASSTGTSGVKETQYF. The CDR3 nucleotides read TGTGCCAGCAGCACAGGGACTAGCGGGGTTAAGGAGACCCAGTACTTC.

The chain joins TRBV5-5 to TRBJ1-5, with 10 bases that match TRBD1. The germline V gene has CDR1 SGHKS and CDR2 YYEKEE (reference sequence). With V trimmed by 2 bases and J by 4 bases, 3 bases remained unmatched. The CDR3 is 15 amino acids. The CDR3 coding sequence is TGTGCCAGCAGCTTAGAGGGACAGGGGAATCAGCCCCAGCATTTT. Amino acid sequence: CASSLEGQGNQPQHF.

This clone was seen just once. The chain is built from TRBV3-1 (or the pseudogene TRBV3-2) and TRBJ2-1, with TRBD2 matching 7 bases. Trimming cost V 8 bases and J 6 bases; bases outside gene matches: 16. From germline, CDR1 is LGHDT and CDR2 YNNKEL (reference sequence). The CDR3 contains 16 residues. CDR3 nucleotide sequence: TGTGCCAGCGAGACGCGACTAGCAAGTGCCCCCAATGAGCAGTTCTTC. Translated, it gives CASETRLASAPNEQFF.

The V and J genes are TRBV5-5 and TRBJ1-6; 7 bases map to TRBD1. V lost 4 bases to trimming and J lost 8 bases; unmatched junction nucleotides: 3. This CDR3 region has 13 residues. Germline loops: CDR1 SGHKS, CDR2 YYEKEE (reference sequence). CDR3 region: CASSVDRDSPLHF. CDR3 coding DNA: TGTGCCAGCAGCGTCGACAGGGATTCACCCCTCCACTTT.

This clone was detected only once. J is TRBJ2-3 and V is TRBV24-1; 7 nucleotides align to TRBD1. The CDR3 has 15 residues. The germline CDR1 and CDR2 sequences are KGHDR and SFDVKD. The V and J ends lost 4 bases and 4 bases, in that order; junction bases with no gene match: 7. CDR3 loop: CATSEHLTGADTQYF. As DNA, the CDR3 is TGTGCCACCAGTGAACATCTTACAGGGGCAGATACGCAGTATTTT.

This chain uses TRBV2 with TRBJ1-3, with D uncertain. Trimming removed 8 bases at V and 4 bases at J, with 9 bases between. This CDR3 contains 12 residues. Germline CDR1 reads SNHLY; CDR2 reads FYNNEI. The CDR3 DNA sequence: TGTGCCAGCTCCTCGTTGGGAAACACCATATATTTT. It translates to CASSSLGNTIYF. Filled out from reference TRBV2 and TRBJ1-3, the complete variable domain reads EPEVTQTPSHQVTQMGQEVILRCVPISNHLYFYWYRQILGQKVEFLVSFYNNEISEKSEIFDDQFSVERPDGSNFTLKIRSTKLEDSAMYFCASSSLGNTIYFGEGSWLTVV.